This TCR beta chain was found in a study of PD-1 blockade in classical Hodgkin lymphoma (dated by TCRdb to 2019 to 2021). As for the study more broadly: Nivolumab dosing was 3 mg/kg intravenously every 2 weeks, continuing until either disease progression or unacceptable toxicity. The study used TCR beta sequencing and CyTOF to define a peripheral blood immune signature of response to PD-1 blockade in classical Hodgkin lymphoma. The paper's findings and limits, for the study overall: Trial patients with a complete response had baseline diversity similar to that of newly diagnosed patients, while partial responders and progressors had significantly lower diversity. Only a single clinical trial cohort was studied, and what caused the repertoire differences, possibly disease activity or prior therapy, remained undefined. Lower diversity was seen in patients whose nivolumab began less than 1 year after ASCT, and these patients were left out of later analyses so that immune reconstitution would not confound the results. A significant rise by C4D1 was seen in CD4+ but not CD8+ TCR diversity (p=0.0027 vs p=0.16), with the rise being most apparent in complete responders (p=0.02). Baseline TCR diversity was reported as lower in newly diagnosed patients than in healthy donors, and lower still in relapsed/refractory patients.

The Qiagen DNeasy kit was used to extract genomic DNA both from unsorted PBMCs and from the negatively selected CD4+ and CD8+ fractions. Using primers that anneal to V and J segments, immunoSEQ multiplex PCR amplified the TCR beta CDR3 regions. A synthetic immune receptor repertoire was used to minimize amplification bias, and remaining bias was computationally removed after sequencing. In the source study's methods: Repertoire diversity was quantified as the Shannon entropy index using custom Python scripts. Unsorted, CD4+ and CD8+ repertoires were analyzed separately, except for combined analyses in which CD4+ and CD8+ sequences were merged in silico. Clonal expansion was defined as at least a 2-fold frequency increase after treatment relative to C1D1, with a pseudocount of 0.5 for undetected baseline clones. Singleton clones were defined as clones with 0 or 1 copy at C1D1, and non-singleton clones were defined as clones with 2 or more copies. Clones expanded in unsorted samples were labelled as CD4+, CD8+ or unknown by matching protein sequences in sorted samples from the same patient. Wilcoxon tests were applied to paired samples to test diversity changes from C1D1 to C4D1. TCRdb carries this immuneACCESS record with in-frame sequences only. Its versions omit some clonotypes, under half of them owing to an unresolved V gene in the studies checked, with the rest unexplained. V, J and clone size are taken as reported in that table, and D and trimming were inferred from the DNA itself. The sample yields about 93,000 clones; more than 70% were counted once. Roughly 10% of the sample is taken by the ten largest.

The sample's time point label, decoded: cycle 4 day 1 (C4D1), after 6 weeks of nivolumab. All trial patients had relapsed after autologous stem cell transplantation, with cohorts A, B and C differing in prior brentuximab vedotin exposure. The trial cohort included more than 55 patients with relapsed/refractory classical Hodgkin lymphoma, and each patient had a best overall response of complete response, partial response or progressive disease. In the multi-cohort phase II CheckMate 205 trial, trial patients received single-agent nivolumab. An independent review committee assessed best overall response using the 2007 International Working Group response criteria. Trial PBMCs were collected just before the start of nivolumab (C1D1) and during therapy at cycle 2 day 1 and cycle 4 day 1. After peripheral blood was drawn into 8 mL Vacutainer Cell Preparation Tubes, PBMCs were isolated by centrifugation and then cryopreserved.

Comments on this clone: What this receptor recognizes is not known. Within one base of it there is no much larger clone, and no base qualities were kept.

The CDR3 numbers 14 residues from cysteine through phenylalanine. Here the CDR3 DNA is all that survives: 42 bases in frame from base 1. The germline V gene specifies KGHSH as CDR1 and LQKENI as CDR2. Trimming takes 6 bases off V and 7 bases off J; junction bases not matched to a gene: 10. This receptor was obtained from a human donor with classical Hodgkin lymphoma. Here the chain combines TRBV18 and TRBJ2-5, with 8 bases aligning to TRBD1. This specimen consisted of peripheral blood mononuclear cells (PBMCs), obtained before the fourth cycle of nivolumab. The CDR3 protein is CASSLKGQEGTQYF. In nucleotides, the sequence is TGTGCCAGCTCCCTCAAGGGACAGGAGGGGACCCAGTACTTC.